A single sample gave rise to the 17 T cell receptor beta chains below, sequenced in a study of blood T cell repertoires in COVID-19. Sequencing was performed with immunoSEQ multiplex PCR; in TCRdb, only in-frame clones are kept and a portion is missing. The sample comprises roughly 100,000 clones, almost 90% of which are singletons, and roughly 8.1% rests with the top ten. The sample comprised peripheral blood. The source of these receptors is a woman in her 70s with acute or convalescent COVID-19.

The rearrangement uses TRBV28 and TRBJ2-1, with D tentatively TRBD1 (5 bases). Per the germline V gene, CDR1 is MDHEN and CDR2 is SYDVKM. V was clipped by 2 bases and J by 3 bases, with 5 bases between them. The CDR3 covers 13 residues. Here the CDR3 DNA reads TGTGCCAGCAGTTTAACAGGCTACAATGAGCAGTTCTTC. The encoded protein is CASSLTGYNEQFF.

The chain combines TRBV24-1 with TRBJ2-3, with 10 nucleotides matching TRBD1. Germline-derived CDR1 and CDR2 are KGHDR and SFDVKD. CDR3 size: 16 residues. The V segment lost 9 bases and the J segment 0 bases; nucleotides outside the gene matches: 8. Written as DNA, the CDR3 is TGTGCCACCTCCCCGGACAGGGGGTCAAGCACAGATACGCAGTATTTT. This gives the protein CATSPDRGSSTDTQYF.

This chain connects TRBV2 to TRBJ1-1; D not certain. The CDR3 has 13 amino acids. V lost 0 bases and J lost 11, with 13 bases in between. Germline lookup yields CDR1 SNHLY and CDR2 FYNNEI. This CDR3 is CASSEAVRGEAFF. CDR3 bases: TGTGCCAGCAGTGAAGCAGTCCGGGGTGAGGCTTTCTTT.

This rearrangement joins TRBV11-2 to TRBJ1-4; D may be TRBD1 (6 bases). This CDR3 comprises 16 residues. V lost 6 bases to trimming and J lost 7 bases, with 21 bases between them. CDR1 is SGHAT, CDR2 FQNNGV, per germline. CDR3 sequence (DNA): TGTGCCAGCAGACATAGACAGCGTTTGGGGGCTGAAAAACTGTTTTTT. Amino acids: CASRHRQRLGAEKLFF. The variable domain in full, with the rest retrieved from reference TRBV11-2 and TRBJ1-4, is EAGVAQSPRYKIIEKRQSVAFWCNPISGHATLYWYQQILGQGPKLLIQFQNNGVVDDSQLPKDRFSAERLKGVDSTLKIQPAKLEDSAVYLCASRHRQRLGAEKLFFGSGTQLSVL.

This clone was detected once. The rearrangement joins TRBV27 to TRBJ2-1, with 9 nucleotides matching TRBD2. The CDR3 loop spans 16 amino acids. Germline-derived CDR1 and CDR2 are MNHEY and SMNVEV (reference sequence). V dropped 4 bases and J dropped 6; count of bases not matched to a gene: 10. The DNA of the CDR3 is TGTGCCAGCAGTTCCCGACTAGCGGCCCATCCCAATGAGCAGTTCTTC. Translation gives CASSSRLAAHPNEQFF.

This clone was seen only once. V and J are TRBV5-6 and TRBJ1-2, with TRBD1 identical over 8 bases. CDR1 is SGHDT, CDR2 YYEEEE, per germline. The CDR3 totals 18 residues. V shed 4 bases, J shed 4 bases, and the junction held 18 bases outside the gene matches. The DNA for the CDR3 is TGTGCCAGCAGCGGAAAAAGGACAGGGTTCGGGACGGTCTATGGCTACACCTTC. This codes for CASSGKRTGFGTVYGYTF.

V gene TRBV5-4 combines with J gene TRBJ2-3; 13 nucleotides align to TRBD2. The CDR3 runs to 17 residues. Germline CDR1 reads SGHNT; CDR2 reads YYREEE (reference sequence). The V gene end was trimmed by 1 base and the J gene end by 2 bases; junction bases not matched to a gene: 4. CDR3 sequence: CASSLKLAGGYTDTQYF. The CDR3 nucleotides are TGTGCCAGCAGCTTGAAACTAGCGGGAGGGTACACAGATACGCAGTATTTT.

The CDR3 region is CASKYGNSPLHF. The CDR3 nucleotides read TGTGCCAGCAAATACGGGAATTCACCCCTCCACTTT. This chain joins TRBV6-5 and TRBJ1-6; D gene unclear. Trimming cost V 7 bases and J 7 bases, with 8 bases left between them. The CDR3 covers 12 residues. Germline V gives CDR1 MNHEY, CDR2 SVGAGI.

The genes are TRBV5-1 and TRBJ2-1, with 9 bases aligning to TRBD2. Trimming cost V 3 bases and J 8 bases; bases outside gene matches: 6. The CDR3 is made up of 14 amino acids. The V gene's germline CDR1 is SGHRS and CDR2 YFSETQ. This CDR3 reads CASSSLAGLDEQFF. CDR3 DNA: TGCGCCAGCAGCTCGCTAGCGGGACTTGATGAGCAGTTCTTC. The whole variable domain, remainder taken from reference TRBV5-1 and TRBJ2-1, is KAGVTQTPRYLIKTRGQQVTLSCSPISGHRSVSWYQQTPGQGLQFLFEYFSETQRNKGNFPGRFSGRQFSNSRSEMNVSTLELGDSALYLCASSSLAGLDEQFFGPGTRLTVL.

The rearrangement links TRBV18 to TRBJ1-1; no firm D call. From germline, CDR1 is KGHSH and CDR2 LQKENI. The CDR3 covers 14 residues. The V end was cut by 1 base, the J end by 0 bases, with 6 bases between. The CDR3 DNA is TGTGCCAGCTCACCACATCCTATGAACACTGAAGCTTTCTTT. Its protein is CASSPHPMNTEAFF.

The chain uses TRBV6-5 and TRBJ1-2; 7 bases agree with TRBD1. This CDR3 region has 12 residues. With 5 bases clipped from V and 13 bases from J, the junction kept 10 bases outside the gene matches. The germline V gene encodes CDR1 MNHEY and CDR2 SVGAGI. Here the CDR3 reads CASSTSTGWVTF. CDR3 nucleotides: TGTGCCAGCAGTACATCGACAGGGTGGGTCACCTTC.

The V gene is TRBV5-5, the J gene TRBJ2-2; D is ambiguous. Germline V CDR1 and CDR2: SGHKS, YYEKEE (reference sequence). The CDR3 extends over 15 amino acids. V lost 3 bases, J lost 6 bases, and 15 bases lay in between. As DNA, the CDR3 is TGTGCCAGCAGCTCTGTGTTTCTTCGGTCCGGGGAGCTGTTTTTT. This translates into CASSSVFLRSGELFF.

The rearrangement uses TRBV5-5 and TRBJ2-5, with 7 bases identical to TRBD1. Per germline, CDR1 SGHKS and CDR2 YYEKEE (reference sequence). This CDR3 is built from 14 residues. V shed 4 bases, J shed 3 bases, and the junction held 6 bases outside the gene matches. Written as DNA, the CDR3 is TGTGCCAGCAGCCCCGGGACAGCAAAAGAGACCCAGTACTTC. Translating it yields CASSPGTAKETQYF. Drawing the rest from reference TRBV5-5 and TRBJ2-5, the complete variable domain is DAGVTQSPTHLIKTRGQQVTLRCSPISGHKSVSWYQQVLGQGPQFIFQYYEKEERGRGNFPDRFSARQFPNYSSELNVNALLLGDSALYLCASSPGTAKETQYFGPGTRLLVL.

The chain recombines TRBV6-5 with TRBJ1-1; 8 bases fit TRBD1. Germline CDR1 is MNHEY and CDR2 is SVGAGI. The trim removed 4 bases at V and 0 bases at J, leaving 7 bases unmatched. The CDR3 is made up of 16 amino acids. The CDR3 DNA reads as TGTGCCAGCAGTTCGGGACAGGTGTATATGAACACTGAAGCTTTCTTT. Protein product: CASSSGQVYMNTEAFF.

The rearrangement uses TRBV19 and TRBJ1-1; maybe TRBD1 (5 bases). Germline V lookup: CDR1 LNHDA, CDR2 SQIVND (reference sequence). V was clipped by 5 bases and J by 1 base, with 11 bases between them. The CDR3 consists of 14 residues. The CDR3 bases are TGTGCCAGTAGTCCCAGGGAGGAGAACACTGAAGCTTTCTTT. Encoded protein: CASSPREENTEAFF.

The chain carries TRBV18 and TRBJ1-5, with 11 positions matching TRBD1. CDR1 is KGHSH and CDR2 is LQKENI in the germline V gene. V shed 5 bases, J shed 1 base, and the junction held 1 base outside the gene matches. This CDR3 contains 15 residues. The CDR3 region is CASSGDRGSNQPQHF. In DNA form, the CDR3 reads TGTGCCAGCTCAGGGGACAGGGGGAGCAATCAGCCCCAGCATTTT.

The genes are TRBV15 and TRBJ1-5; D gene ambiguous. Germline V CDR1 and CDR2: LNHNV, YYDKDF (reference sequence). This CDR3 has 15 residues. The V gene lost 1 base and the J gene lost 1 base, with 8 bases spanning the gap. The CDR3 region is CATSRARLSNQPQHF. For the CDR3, the DNA is TGTGCCACCAGCAGAGCTCGACTGAGCAATCAGCCCCAGCATTTT.